A selection of T cell receptor beta chains follows, all from one sample in a study of T cell responses to AZD1222 COVID-19 vaccine. Assay: immunoSEQ multiplex PCR; the TCRdb copy retains only in-frame clones and omits some. The data show 150,000 to 200,000 clones, 90% to 95% seen once. The sample was peripheral blood, taken on day 0 of AZD1222 vaccination. The receptors derive from an adult in good health. The CDR3 runs from the conserved cysteine through the conserved F or W. D genes are given only for firm matches. For some rows the clone size is stated as once, few or many, or as a class when expanded; others skip it.

d_call	j_call	clone_size	v_call	cdr3_nt	cdr3_aa
.	TRBJ1-3	.	TRBV23-1	TGCGCCAGCAGTCCAATAGGGGGGGGCGAGGGAAACACCATATATTTT	CASSPIGGGEGNTIYF
.	TRBJ2-2	.	TRBV4-1	TGCGCCAGCAGCCAAGAAATGGCGGGAATCACCGGGGAGCTGTTTTTT	CASSQEMAGITGELFF
.	TRBJ1-2	few	TRBV5-1	TGCGCCAGCAGCTTCGGACGGAACTATGGCTACACCTTC	CASSFGRNYGYTF
.	TRBJ2-7	.	TRBV27	TGTGCCACTAGGGACGTCTTCTACGAGCAGTACTTC	CATRDVFYEQYF
.	TRBJ2-1	once	TRBV6-5	TGTGCCAGCAGTTACTCAATGGAGGAAAACAATGAGCAGTTCTTC	CASSYSMEENNEQFF
.	TRBJ2-1	.	TRBV30	TGTGCCTGGTCAGGGTACGCCACGTATGAGCAGTTCTTC	CAWSGYATYEQFF
TRBD1	TRBJ1-1	.	TRBV29-1	TGCAGCGTCTCGACAGGGGCGAACACTGAAGCTTTCTTT	CSVSTGANTEAFF
.	TRBJ1-1	.	TRBV27	TGTGCCAGCAGTTCTCATCTGGGGGGGGGAAGCACTGAAGCTTTCTTT	CASSSHLGGGSTEAFF
TRBD1	TRBJ1-1	few	TRBV19	TGTGCCAGTAGTATTTTTCTCTTCGGACAGGGGAGCACTGAAGCTTTCTTT	CASSIFLFGQGSTEAFF
TRBD1	TRBJ2-1	.	TRBV10-2	TGCGCCAGCAGTTTACAGGGGAGCTCCTACAATGAGCAGTTCTTC	CASSLQGSSYNEQFF
.	TRBJ1-2	.	TRBV27	TGTGCCAGCAGTCCCCGGCGGCAGGGCTATGGCTACACCTTC	CASSPRRQGYGYTF
TRBD1	TRBJ2-7	.	TRBV5-1	TGCGCCAGGGGGGACAGACCGACCTCCTACGAGCAGTACTTC	CARGDRPTSYEQYF
TRBD1	TRBJ1-2	.	TRBV6-5	TGTGCCAGCAGCAAAGGGACAGGGGAATATGGCTACACCTTC	CASSKGTGEYGYTF
TRBD2	TRBJ2-1	.	TRBV6-4	TGTGCCAGCAGTCCCATAGCGGGAGGGCCGCGAATATCCGACAATGAGCAGTTCTTC	CASSPIAGGPRISDNEQFF
.	TRBJ1-5	.	TRBV5-1	TGCGCCAGCAGCTTGGAGGGTTATAGCAATCAGCCCCAGCATTTT	CASSLEGYSNQPQHF
TRBD2	TRBJ2-3	.	TRBV13	TGTGCCAGCAGCTCCCGCGGGAGACGAGCCACAGATACGCAGTATTTT	CASSSRGRRATDTQYF
.	TRBJ2-7	once	TRBV11-2	TGTGCCAGCAGCGTTCGCGGGGAGCAGTACTTC	CASSVRGEQYF
TRBD2	TRBJ2-5	.	TRBV18	TGTGCCAGCTCTCCGAAGGTCGGTAGCGGGAGTGAGACCCAGTACTTC	CASSPKVGSGSETQYF